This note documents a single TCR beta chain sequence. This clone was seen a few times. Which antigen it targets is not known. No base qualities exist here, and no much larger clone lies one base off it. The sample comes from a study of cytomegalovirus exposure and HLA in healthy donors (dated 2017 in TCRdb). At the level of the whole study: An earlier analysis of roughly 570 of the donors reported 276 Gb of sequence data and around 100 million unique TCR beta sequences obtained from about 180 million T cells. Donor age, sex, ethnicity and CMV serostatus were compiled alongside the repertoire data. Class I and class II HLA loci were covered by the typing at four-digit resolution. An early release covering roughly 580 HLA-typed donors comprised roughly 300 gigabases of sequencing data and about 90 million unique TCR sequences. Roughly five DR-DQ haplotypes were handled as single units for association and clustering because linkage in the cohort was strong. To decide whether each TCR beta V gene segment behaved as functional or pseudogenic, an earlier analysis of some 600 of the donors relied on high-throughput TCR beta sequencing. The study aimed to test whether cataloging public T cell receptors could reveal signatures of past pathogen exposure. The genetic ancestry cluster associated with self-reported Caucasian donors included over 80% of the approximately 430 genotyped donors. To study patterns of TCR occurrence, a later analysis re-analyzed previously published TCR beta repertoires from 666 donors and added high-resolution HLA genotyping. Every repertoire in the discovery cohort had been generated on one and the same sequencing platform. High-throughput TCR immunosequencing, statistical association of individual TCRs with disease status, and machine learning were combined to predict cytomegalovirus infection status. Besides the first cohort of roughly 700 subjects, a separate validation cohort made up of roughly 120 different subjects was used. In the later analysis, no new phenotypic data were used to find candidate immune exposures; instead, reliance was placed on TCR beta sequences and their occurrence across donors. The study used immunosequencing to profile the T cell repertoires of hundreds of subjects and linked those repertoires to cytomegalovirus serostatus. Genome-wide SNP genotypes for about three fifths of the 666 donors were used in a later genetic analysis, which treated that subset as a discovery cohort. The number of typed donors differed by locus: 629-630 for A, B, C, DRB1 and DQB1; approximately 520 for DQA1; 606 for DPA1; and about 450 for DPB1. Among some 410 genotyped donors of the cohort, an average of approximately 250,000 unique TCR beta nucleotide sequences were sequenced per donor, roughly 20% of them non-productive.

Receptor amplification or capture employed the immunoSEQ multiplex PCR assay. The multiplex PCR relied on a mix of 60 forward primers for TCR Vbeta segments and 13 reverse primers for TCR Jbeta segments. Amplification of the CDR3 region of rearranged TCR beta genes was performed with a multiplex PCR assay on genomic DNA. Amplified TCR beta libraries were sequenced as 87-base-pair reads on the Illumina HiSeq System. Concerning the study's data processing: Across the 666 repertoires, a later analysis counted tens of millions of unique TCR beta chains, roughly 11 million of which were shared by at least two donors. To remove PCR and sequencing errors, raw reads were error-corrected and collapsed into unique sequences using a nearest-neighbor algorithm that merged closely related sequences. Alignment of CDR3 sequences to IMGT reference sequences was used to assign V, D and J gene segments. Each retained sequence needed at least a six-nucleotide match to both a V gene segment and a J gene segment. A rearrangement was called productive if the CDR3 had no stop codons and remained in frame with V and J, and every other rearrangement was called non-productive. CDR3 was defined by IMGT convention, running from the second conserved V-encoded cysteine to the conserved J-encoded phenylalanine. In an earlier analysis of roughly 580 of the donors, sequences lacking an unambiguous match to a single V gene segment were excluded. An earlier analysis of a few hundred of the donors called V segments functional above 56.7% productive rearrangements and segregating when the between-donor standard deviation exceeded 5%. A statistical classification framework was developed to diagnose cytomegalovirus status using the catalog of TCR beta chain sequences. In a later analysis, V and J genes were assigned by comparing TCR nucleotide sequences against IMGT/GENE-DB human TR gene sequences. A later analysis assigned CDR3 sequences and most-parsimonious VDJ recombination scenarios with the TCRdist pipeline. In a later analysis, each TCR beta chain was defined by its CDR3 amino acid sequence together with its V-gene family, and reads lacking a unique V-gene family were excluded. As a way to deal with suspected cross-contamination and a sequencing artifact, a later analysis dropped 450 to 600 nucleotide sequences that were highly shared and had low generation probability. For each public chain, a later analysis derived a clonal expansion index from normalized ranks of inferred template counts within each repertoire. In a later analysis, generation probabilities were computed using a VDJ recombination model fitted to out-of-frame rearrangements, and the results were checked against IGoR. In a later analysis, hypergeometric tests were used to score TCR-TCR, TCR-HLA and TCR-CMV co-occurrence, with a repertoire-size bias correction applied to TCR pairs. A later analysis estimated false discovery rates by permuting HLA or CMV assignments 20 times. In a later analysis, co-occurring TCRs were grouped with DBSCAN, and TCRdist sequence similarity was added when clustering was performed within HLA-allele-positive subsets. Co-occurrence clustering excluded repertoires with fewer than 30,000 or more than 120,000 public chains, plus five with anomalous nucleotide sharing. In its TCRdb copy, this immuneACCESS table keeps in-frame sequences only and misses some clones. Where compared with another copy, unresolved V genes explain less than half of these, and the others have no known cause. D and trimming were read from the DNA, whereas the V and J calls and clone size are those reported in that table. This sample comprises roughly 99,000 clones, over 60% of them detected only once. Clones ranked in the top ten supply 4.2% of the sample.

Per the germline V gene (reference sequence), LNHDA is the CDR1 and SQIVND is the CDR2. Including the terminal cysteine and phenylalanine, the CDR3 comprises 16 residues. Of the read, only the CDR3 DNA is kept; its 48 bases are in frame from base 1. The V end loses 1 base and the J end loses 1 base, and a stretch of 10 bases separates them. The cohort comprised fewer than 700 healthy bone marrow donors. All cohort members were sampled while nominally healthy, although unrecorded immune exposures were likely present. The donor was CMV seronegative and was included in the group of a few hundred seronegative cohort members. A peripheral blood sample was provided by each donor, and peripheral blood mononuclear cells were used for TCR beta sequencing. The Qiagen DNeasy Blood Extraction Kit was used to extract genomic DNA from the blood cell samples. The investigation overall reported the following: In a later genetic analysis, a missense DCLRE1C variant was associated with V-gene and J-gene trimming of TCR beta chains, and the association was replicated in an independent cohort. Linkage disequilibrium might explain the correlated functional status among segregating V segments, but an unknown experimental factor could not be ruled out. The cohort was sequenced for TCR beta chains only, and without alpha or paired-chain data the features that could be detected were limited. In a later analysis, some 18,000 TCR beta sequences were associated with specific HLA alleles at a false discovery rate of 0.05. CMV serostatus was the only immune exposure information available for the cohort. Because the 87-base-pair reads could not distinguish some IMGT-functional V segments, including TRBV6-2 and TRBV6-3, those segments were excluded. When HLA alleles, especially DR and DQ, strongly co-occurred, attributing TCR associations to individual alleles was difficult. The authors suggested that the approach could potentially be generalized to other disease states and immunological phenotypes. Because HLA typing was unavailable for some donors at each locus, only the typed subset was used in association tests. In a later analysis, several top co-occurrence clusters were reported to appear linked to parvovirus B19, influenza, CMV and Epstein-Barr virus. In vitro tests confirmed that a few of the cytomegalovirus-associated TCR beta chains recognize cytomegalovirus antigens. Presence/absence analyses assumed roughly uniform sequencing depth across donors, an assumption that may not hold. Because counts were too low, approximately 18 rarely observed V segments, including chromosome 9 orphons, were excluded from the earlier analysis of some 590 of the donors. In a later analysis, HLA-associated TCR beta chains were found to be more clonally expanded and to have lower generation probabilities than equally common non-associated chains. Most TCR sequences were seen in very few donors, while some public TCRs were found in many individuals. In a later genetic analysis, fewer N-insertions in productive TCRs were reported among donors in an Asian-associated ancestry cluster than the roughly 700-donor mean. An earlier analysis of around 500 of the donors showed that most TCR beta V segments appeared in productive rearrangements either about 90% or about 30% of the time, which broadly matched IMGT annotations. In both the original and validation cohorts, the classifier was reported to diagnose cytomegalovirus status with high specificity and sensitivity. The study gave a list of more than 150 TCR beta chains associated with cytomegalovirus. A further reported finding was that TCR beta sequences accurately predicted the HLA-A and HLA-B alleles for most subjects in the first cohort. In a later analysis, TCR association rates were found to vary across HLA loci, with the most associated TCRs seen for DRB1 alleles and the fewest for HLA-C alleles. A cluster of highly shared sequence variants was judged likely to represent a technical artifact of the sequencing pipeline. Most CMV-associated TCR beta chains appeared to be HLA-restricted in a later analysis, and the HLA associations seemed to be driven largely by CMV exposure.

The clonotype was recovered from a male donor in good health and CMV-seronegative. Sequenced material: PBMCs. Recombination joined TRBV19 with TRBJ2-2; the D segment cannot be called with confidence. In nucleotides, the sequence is TGTGCCAGTAGTATAGCGGGTCCGAGGAACACCGGGGAGCTGTTTTTT. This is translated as CASSIAGPRNTGELFF.